Following are 26 T cell receptor beta chains from one sample sequenced in a study of blood T cell repertoires in COVID-19. Produced via immunoSEQ multiplex PCR; TCRdb's table is partial and in-frame only. The sample has 63,000 or so clones, roughly four fifths seen once. The sequenced sample was peripheral blood. These receptors originate from a human donor in a cohort sampled during active COVID-19.

In its sample, this clone was seen a few times. The rearrangement joins TRBV6-2 or TRBV6-3 to TRBJ1-2; tentative D call: TRBD1 (5 bases). Germline loops: CDR1 MNHEY, CDR2 SVGEGT. Trimming took off 6 bases at V and 4 bases at J, with 12 bases between the two ends. The CDR3 is made up of 13 amino acids. The CDR3 DNA reads as TGTGCCAGCAGCTTCGAACAGGCCTATGGCTACACCTTC. The encoded protein is CASSFEQAYGYTF.

This clone was recorded a few times. This chain joins TRBV18 and TRBJ1-2; TRBD1 is a possible D gene (5 bases). CDR1 is KGHSH and CDR2 is LQKENI in the germline V gene. V was cut by 3 bases and J by 7 bases, with 21 bases left in between. The CDR3 contains 16 residues. The CDR3 loop reads CASSPLDDRVFSGYTF. The CDR3 bases are TGTGCCAGCTCACCTCTCGACGACAGAGTCTTCTCTGGCTACACCTTC.

This chain links TRBV15 with TRBJ1-1; D uncertain. This CDR3 contains 14 residues. V gave up 1 base and J gave up 7 bases, with 13 bases separating them. Germline V lookup: CDR1 LNHNV, CDR2 YYDKDF (reference sequence). CDR3 residues: CATSRAGRSGEAFF. The CDR3 DNA is TGTGCCACCAGCAGAGCCGGTAGGTCGGGTGAAGCTTTCTTT.

The chain joins TRBV7-9 to TRBJ1-1; a weak D match, TRBD1 (6 bases). Per the germline V gene, CDR1 is SEHNR and CDR2 is FQNEAQ (reference sequence). The CDR3 spans 14 residues. V lost 7 bases and J 2 bases, leaving 14 bases between the germline ends. The chain's CDR3 is CASTLQGPNTEAFF. The CDR3 DNA reads TGTGCCAGCACCCTTCAGGGGCCAAACACTGAAGCTTTCTTT.

The chain carries TRBV7-9 and TRBJ1-2; 7 nucleotides line up with TRBD1. The CDR3 consists of 15 residues. Germline V gene lookup returns CDR1 SEHNR and CDR2 FQNEAQ (reference sequence). The J segment lost 3 bases and the V segment lost 4 bases, leaving 8 bases of the junction unmatched. The CDR3 sequence is CASSSYRGKDYGYTF. The CDR3 DNA is TGTGCCAGCAGCTCTTACAGGGGAAAGGACTATGGCTACACCTTC.

This sequence joins TRBV7-2 and TRBJ2-7; TRBD2 is a possible D gene (5 bases). Per the germline V gene, CDR1 is SGHTA and CDR2 is FQGNSA. The V and J ends lost 5 bases and 6 bases respectively, with 14 bases between them. CDR3 length: 13 amino acids. The CDR3 protein is CASSPFSGGEQYF. DNA for the CDR3: TGTGCCAGCAGCCCTTTTAGTGGAGGCGAGCAGTACTTC.

The V gene is TRBV18, the J gene TRBJ2-3, with D uncertain. CDR1 and CDR2 from the germline V gene are KGHSH and LQKENI. Trimming cost V 2 bases and J 0 bases, with 6 bases left between them. The CDR3 contains 14 residues. For the CDR3, the DNA is TGTGCCAGCTCACCAGCGGCTAGCACAGATACGCAGTATTTT. Protein sequence: CASSPAASTDTQYF.

This chain uses TRBV5-5 with TRBJ2-3; D ambiguous. The CDR3 is 14 amino acids. In germline, CDR1 is SGHKS, CDR2 YYEKEE (reference sequence). V was cut by 3 bases and J by 0 bases, with 8 bases left in between. Here the CDR3 reads CASSSSYSTDTQYF. The CDR3 DNA sequence: TGTGCCAGCAGCTCCTCCTATAGCACAGATACGCAGTATTTT.

As DNA, the CDR3 is TGTGCCAGCAGCGTGGGGCCAGATACGCAGTATTTT. Its protein is CASSVGPDTQYF. The chain is built from TRBV7-9 and TRBJ2-3; maybe TRBD1 (5 bases). This CDR3 spans 12 amino acids. V was cut by 5 bases and J by 4 bases, with 7 bases left in between. CDR1 and CDR2 (germline): SEHNR, FQNEAQ (reference sequence).

The rearrangement joins TRBV7-6 to TRBJ1-1, with TRBD1 matching 7 bases. Germline trimming cut 1 base from V and 5 bases from J; bases unmatched to any gene: 10. Germline V gives CDR1 SGHVS, CDR2 FNYEAQ. The CDR3 sequence is 16 residues long. This chain's CDR3 is CASSLGDRDSVTEAFF. The CDR3 DNA is TGTGCCAGCAGCTTAGGGGATCGGGACAGTGTAACTGAAGCTTTCTTT.

The rearrangement uses TRBV30 and TRBJ1-2; D remains ambiguous. The CDR3 spans 14 residues. With 6 bases removed from V and 0 bases from J, the gap between germline ends came to 14 bases. Germline-derived CDR1 and CDR2 are GTSNPN and SVGIG (reference sequence). The CDR3 sequence is CACWASPSNYGYTF. The CDR3 DNA follows: TGTGCCTGCTGGGCCTCACCGTCTAACTATGGCTACACCTTC.

V is TRBV28 and J is TRBJ2-4; TRBD1 matches at 11 bases. Unmatched junction bases numbered 3, after V lost 6 bases and J lost 2 bases. Germline CDR1 MDHEN, CDR2 SYDVKM. This CDR3 region has 15 residues. In nucleotides, the CDR3 is TGTGCCAGCAGCGGACAGGGGGCGCCCAAAAACATTCAGTACTTC. Translation gives CASSGQGAPKNIQYF.

V usage is TRBV12-5 and J usage is TRBJ2-2; TRBD2 matches 12 bases. V dropped 5 bases and J dropped 2; count of bases not matched to a gene: 15. The length of the CDR3 is 20 residues. CDR1 is LGHNT and CDR2 is FRNRAP in the germline V gene. The CDR3 DNA sequence: TGTGCTAGTGGTCTCCTGACTAGCGGGGGCCTCCTATTTAACACCGGGGAGCTGTTTTTT. Translated: CASGLLTSGGLLFNTGELFF.

This clone came up once. The V and J genes are TRBV30 and TRBJ1-1; D is unclear. The V gene lost 0 bases and the J gene lost 6 bases, with 11 bases spanning the gap. This CDR3 is 13 amino acids long. Germline V CDR1 and CDR2: GTSNPN, SVGIG (reference sequence). DNA for the CDR3: TGTGCCTGGAGTGTACTGGGTAGCGCTGAAGCTTTCTTT. Translating it yields CAWSVLGSAEAFF.

The genes are TRBV4-1 and TRBJ2-7; TRBD1 aligns across 9 bases. The CDR3 covers 14 residues. CDR1 is MGHRA, CDR2 YSYEKL, per germline. The V and J ends lost 4 bases and 3 bases, in that order; junction bases with no gene match: 4. CDR3 DNA sequence: TGCGCCAGCAGCCTAAGGGACAGGGTCTACGAGCAGTACTTC. Its translation is CASSLRDRVYEQYF.

The chain joins TRBV4-3 to TRBJ2-1, with 9 bases aligning to TRBD1. The V gene's germline CDR1 is LGHNA and CDR2 YSLEER. The CDR3 is made up of 15 amino acids. V lost 3 bases, J lost 1 base, and 1 base stayed unmatched. In nucleotides, the CDR3 is TGCGCCAGCAGCCAGGGACAGGGTTCCTACAATGAGCAGTTCTTC. Amino acid sequence: CASSQGQGSYNEQFF.

This chain uses TRBV5-1 with TRBJ1-2, with D possibly TRBD1 on 5 matching bases. This CDR3 has 12 amino acids. Germline V lookup: CDR1 SGHRS, CDR2 YFSETQ. Trimming removed 5 bases at V and 3 bases at J, with 8 bases between. The CDR3 bases are TGCGCCAGCAGTCAGGGTGACTATGGCTACACCTTC. It yields the protein CASSQGDYGYTF.

V usage is TRBV4-1 and J usage is TRBJ1-4, with TRBD1 as a possible D gene (6 bases). The CDR3 loop spans 15 amino acids. V lost 4 bases, J lost 6 bases, and 15 bases lay in between. Per the germline V gene, CDR1 is MGHRA and CDR2 is YSYEKL. CDR3 sequence (DNA): TGCGCCAGCAGCCCTGCTAGGGGGTTGGATGAAAAACTGTTTTTT. Protein product: CASSPARGLDEKLFF.

The chain couples TRBV28 to TRBJ2-7; 10 bases agree with TRBD2. Germline CDR1 is MDHEN and CDR2 is SYDVKM. V shed 5 bases, J shed 3 bases, and the junction held 10 bases outside the gene matches. The CDR3 has 16 amino acids. The CDR3 sequence is CASSRPQRGGFYEQYF. In DNA form, the CDR3 reads TGTGCCAGCAGTCGACCACAGCGGGGGGGGTTCTACGAGCAGTACTTC.

This chain joins TRBV2 and TRBJ1-3; TRBD1 matches 7 bases. This CDR3 has 14 residues. Trimming removed 8 bases from V and 4 bases from J; junction bases left unmatched: 8. Germline CDR1 SNHLY, CDR2 FYNNEI. CDR3 sequence (DNA): TGTGCCAGCGGGGAGACAGGGTACGGAAACACCATATATTTT. It translates to CASGETGYGNTIYF. The complete variable domain, with remaining parts taken from reference TRBV2 and TRBJ1-3, reads EPEVTQTPSHQVTQMGQEVILRCVPISNHLYFYWYRQILGQKVEFLVSFYNNEISEKSEIFDDQFSVERPDGSNFTLKIRSTKLEDSAMYFCASGETGYGNTIYFGEGSWLTVV.

This chain connects TRBV10-3 to TRBJ1-1; no definite D call. Germline lookup yields CDR1 ENHRY and CDR2 SYGVKD. This CDR3 region has 13 residues. The germline V and J ends were trimmed by 7 bases and 3 bases, with 12 bases remaining between them. CDR3 protein: CAITDREDTEAFF. CDR3 DNA: TGTGCCATCACCGATCGCGAGGACACTGAAGCTTTCTTT.

The chain uses TRBV6-5 and TRBJ2-7; tentative D call: TRBD2 (6 bases). In germline, CDR1 is MNHEY, CDR2 SVGAGI. V was clipped by 2 bases and J by 9 bases, with 17 bases between them. CDR3 length: 14 amino acids. CDR3 nucleotide sequence: TGTGCCAGCAGTTACGGACAAAAGGGGAGGCCGCAGTACTTC. Protein sequence: CASSYGQKGRPQYF.

The chain joins TRBV28 to TRBJ2-7; TRBD2 might be the D (6 bases). Germline loops: CDR1 MDHEN, CDR2 SYDVKM. Deletions cut 6 bases from V and 3 bases from J, with 9 bases between. CDR3 size: 12 residues. The CDR3 protein is CASSPGGYEQYF. The CDR3 region has the DNA TGTGCCAGCAGCCCCGGGGGCTACGAGCAGTACTTC.

V usage is TRBV9 and J usage is TRBJ1-3, with 8 bases fitting TRBD1. This CDR3 region has 16 residues. Germline lookup yields CDR1 SGDLS and CDR2 YYNGEE. The trim removed 3 bases at V and 0 bases at J, leaving 5 bases unmatched. CDR3 DNA sequence: TGTGCCAGCAGCGGGAGGACAGGGACCTCTGGAAACACCATATATTTT. It yields the protein CASSGRTGTSGNTIYF.

This clone has a single count. The chain carries TRBV6-2 or TRBV6-3 and TRBJ1-2; 7 positions agree with TRBD1. Germline V gene sequence: CDR1 MNHEY, CDR2 SVGEGT. The junction had 11 bases not matched to a gene; V was cut back by 6 bases and J by 4 bases. This CDR3 region has 15 residues. Here the CDR3 reads CASSDGVGGIYGYTF. The DNA for the CDR3 is TGTGCCAGCAGCGACGGGGTAGGGGGCATCTATGGCTACACCTTC.

The V and J genes are TRBV18 and TRBJ2-2; TRBD2 is a possible D gene (6 bases). The CDR3 extends over 16 amino acids. Deletions cut 8 bases from V and 0 bases from J, with 16 bases between. From germline, CDR1 is KGHSH and CDR2 LQKENI. The CDR3 DNA reads TGTGCCAGCCAAAAGTTGGGAGGCTCGAACACCGGGGAGCTGTTTTTT. Amino acids: CASQKLGGSNTGELFF.